Listed here is a single TCR beta chain. In this sample, this clone turned up a few times. Its specific antigen is unknown. The record has no base qualities; no much larger clone is one base away. The source of the sample is a study of regulatory T cells listed by TCRdb under 2018. In the study overall: Between CD3G-deficient patients and healthy controls, the study compared T-cell receptor beta repertoires in sorted regulatory T cells, conventional CD4+ T cells and CD8+ T cells.

The multiplex PCR relied on 52 forward TRBV primers and 13 reverse TRBJ primers, and amplification bias was corrected through assay-based and computational methods. Rearranged TRB loci were amplified from genomic DNA by multiplex PCR within the immunoSEQ assay. Sequencing of the TRB amplicons was done on an Illumina HiSeq platform. The authors' analysis ran thus. Raw sequences were error-filtered and aligned to reference gene sequences by custom algorithms and were subsequently analyzed with the immunoSEQ online tools. Productive and nonproductive TRB rearrangement frequencies were evaluated among both unique and total sequences. Assessment of potential self-reactivity relied on the hydrophobicity of positions 6 and 7 in the TRB CDR3, along with their amino acid composition. For group comparisons, t tests, Mann-Whitney tests or two-way ANOVA were performed in Prism software. The table comes from immuneACCESS by way of TCRdb, which keeps in-frame sequences with V and J called. Part of the clones is missing from these tables; in studies checked, under half for an unresolved V gene and the rest for unknown reasons. That table gives V, J and clone size, and the DNA gave D and trimming. This sample comprises tens of thousands of clones, about 88% of them detected only once. Of the sample, 2.4% is held by the ten largest clones.

All CD3G-deficient patients had evidence of autoimmunity, which was more severe in two of the patients. Patients ranged from 2 to 39 years of age at testing and had reduced naive and increased memory CD4+ and CD8+ T-cell proportions. CD4+ cells were FACS-sorted into CD25-high CD127-low regulatory T cells and CD25-low CD127-high conventional CD4+ T cells. About six individuals with CD3G deficiency made up the patient group. Patient samples and clinical data were obtained from an international physician network spanning the United States, Europe and Asia. Ficoll density separation was used to isolate peripheral blood mononuclear cells. General study outcomes and caveats: Enrichment for hydrophobic residues at CDR3 positions 6 and 7 was found in conventional CD4+ T cells from CD3G-deficient patients, suggesting more self-reactive specificities. Patient repertoires showed restricted unique TRB V-J pairs and skewed V and J gene usage, most marked in regulatory T cells.

From the cysteine through the phenylalanine, the CDR3 covers 13 amino acids. Left in the record is the CDR3 DNA by itself, 39 bases read in frame from the first base. Compared with germline, V lacks 5 bases and J lacks 8 bases; bases without a gene match: 4. Per the germline V gene, MDHEN is the CDR1 and SYDVKM is the CDR2. The rearrangement joined TRBV28 to TRBJ1-4; TRBD1 matches 8 bases in the middle. The source is a person under 35 with CD3G deficiency. The sample comprised conventional CD4+ T cells sorted from blood. The CDR3 amino acid sequence is: CASSGQGAEKLFF. In nucleotides, the sequence is TGTGCCAGCAGTGGGCAGGGGGCGGAAAAACTGTTTTTT.